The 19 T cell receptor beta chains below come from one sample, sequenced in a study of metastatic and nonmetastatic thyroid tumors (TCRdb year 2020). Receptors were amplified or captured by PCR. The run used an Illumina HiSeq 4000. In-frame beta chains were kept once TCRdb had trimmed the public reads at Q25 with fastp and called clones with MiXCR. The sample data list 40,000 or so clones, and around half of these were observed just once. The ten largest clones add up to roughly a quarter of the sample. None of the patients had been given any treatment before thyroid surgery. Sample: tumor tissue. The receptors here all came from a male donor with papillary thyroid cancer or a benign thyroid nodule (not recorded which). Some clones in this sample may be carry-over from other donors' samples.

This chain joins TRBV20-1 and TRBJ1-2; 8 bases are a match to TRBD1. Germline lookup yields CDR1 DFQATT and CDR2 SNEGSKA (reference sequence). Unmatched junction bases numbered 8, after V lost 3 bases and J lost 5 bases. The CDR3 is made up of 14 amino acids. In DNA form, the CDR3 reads TGCAGTGCTAGGGTCAGGGGGCAGACTTATGGCTACACCTTC. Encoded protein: CSARVRGQTYGYTF.

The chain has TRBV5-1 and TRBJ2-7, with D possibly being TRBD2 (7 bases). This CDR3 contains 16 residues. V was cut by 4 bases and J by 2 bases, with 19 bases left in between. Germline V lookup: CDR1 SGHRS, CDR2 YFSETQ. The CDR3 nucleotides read TGCGCCAGCAGCCCCGAGGGGGGGACTCTAACCTACGAGCAGTACTTC. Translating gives CASSPEGGTLTYEQYF.

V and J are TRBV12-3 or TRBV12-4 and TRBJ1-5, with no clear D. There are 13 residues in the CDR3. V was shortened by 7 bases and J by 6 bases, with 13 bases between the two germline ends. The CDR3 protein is CASTTDWGQPQHF. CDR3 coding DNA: TGTGCCAGCACCACAGATTGGGGTCAGCCCCAGCATTTT.

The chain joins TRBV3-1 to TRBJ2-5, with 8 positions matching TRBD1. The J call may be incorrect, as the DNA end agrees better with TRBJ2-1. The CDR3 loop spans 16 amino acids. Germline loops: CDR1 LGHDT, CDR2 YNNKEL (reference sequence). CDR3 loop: CASSQVDRVDYNEQFF. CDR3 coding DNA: TGTGCCAGCAGCCAAGTGGACAGGGTGGATTACAATGAGCAGTTCTTC.

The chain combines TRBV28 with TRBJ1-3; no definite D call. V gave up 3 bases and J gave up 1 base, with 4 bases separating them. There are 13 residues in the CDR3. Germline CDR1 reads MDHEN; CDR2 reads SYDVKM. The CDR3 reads CASSLGSGNTIYF. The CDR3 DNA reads TGTGCCAGCAGTTTGGGATCTGGAAACACCATATATTTT.

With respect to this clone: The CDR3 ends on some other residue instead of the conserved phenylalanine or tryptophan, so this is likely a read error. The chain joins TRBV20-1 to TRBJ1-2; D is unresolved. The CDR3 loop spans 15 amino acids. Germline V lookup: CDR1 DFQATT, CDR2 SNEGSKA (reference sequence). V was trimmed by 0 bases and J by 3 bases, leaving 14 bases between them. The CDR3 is CSARDNLGQHYGYTS. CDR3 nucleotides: TGCAGTGCTAGAGATAACCTAGGTCAGCACTATGGCTACACCTCC.

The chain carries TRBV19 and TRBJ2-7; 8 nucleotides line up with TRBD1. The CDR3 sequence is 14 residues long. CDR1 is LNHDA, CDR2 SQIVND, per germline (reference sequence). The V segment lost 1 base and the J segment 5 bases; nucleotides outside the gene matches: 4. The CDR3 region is CASSIATGEHEQYF. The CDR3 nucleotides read TGTGCCAGTAGTATAGCGACAGGGGAGCACGAGCAGTACTTC.

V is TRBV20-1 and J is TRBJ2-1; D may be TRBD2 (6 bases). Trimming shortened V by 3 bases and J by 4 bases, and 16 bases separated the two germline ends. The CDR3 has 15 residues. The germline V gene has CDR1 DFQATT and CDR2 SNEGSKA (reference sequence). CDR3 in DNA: TGCAGTGCTAGCCTAGGGTCTAGCGTATACAATGAGCAGTTCTTC. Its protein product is CSASLGSSVYNEQFF.

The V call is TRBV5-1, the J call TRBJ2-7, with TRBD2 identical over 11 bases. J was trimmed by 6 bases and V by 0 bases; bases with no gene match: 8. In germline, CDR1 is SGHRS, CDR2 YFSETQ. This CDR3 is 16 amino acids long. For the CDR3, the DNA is TGCGCCAGCAGCTTGGAGAGGGGACTAGCGGCGGCCGAGCAGTACTTC. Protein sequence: CASSLERGLAAAEQYF.

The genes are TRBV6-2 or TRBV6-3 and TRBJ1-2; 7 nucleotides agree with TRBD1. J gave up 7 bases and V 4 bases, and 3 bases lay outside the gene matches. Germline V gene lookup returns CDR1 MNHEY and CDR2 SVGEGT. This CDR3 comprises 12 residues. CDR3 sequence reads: CASSSTGTGYTF. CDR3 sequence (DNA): TGTGCCAGCAGTTCGACAGGGACTGGCTACACCTTC.

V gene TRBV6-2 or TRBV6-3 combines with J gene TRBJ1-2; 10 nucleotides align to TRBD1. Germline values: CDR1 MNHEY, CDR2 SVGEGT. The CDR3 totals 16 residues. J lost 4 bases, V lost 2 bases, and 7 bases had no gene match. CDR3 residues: CASSYAATGGGYGYTF. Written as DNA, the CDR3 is TGTGCCAGCAGTTACGCCGCGACAGGGGGCGGCTATGGCTACACCTTC.

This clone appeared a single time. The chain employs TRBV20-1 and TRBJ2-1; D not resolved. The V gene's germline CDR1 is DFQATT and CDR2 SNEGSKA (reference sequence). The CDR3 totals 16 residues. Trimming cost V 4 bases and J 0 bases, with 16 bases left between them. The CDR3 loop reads CSAKPADESSYNEQFF. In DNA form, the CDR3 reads TGCAGTGCTAAGCCCGCGGACGAAAGCTCCTACAATGAGCAGTTCTTC.

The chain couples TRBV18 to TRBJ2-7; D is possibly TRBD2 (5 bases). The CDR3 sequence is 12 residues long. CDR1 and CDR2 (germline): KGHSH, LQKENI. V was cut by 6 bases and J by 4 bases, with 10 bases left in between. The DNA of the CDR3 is TGTGCCAGCTCGACCGGCGGGTACGAGCAGTACTTC. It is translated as CASSTGGYEQYF.

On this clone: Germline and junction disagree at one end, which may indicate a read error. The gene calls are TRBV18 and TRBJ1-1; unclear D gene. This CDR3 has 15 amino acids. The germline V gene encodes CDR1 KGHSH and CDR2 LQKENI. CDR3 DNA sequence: TGTGCCAGCTCAACCCCGATAATGGGGAACCCTGAAGCTTTCTTT. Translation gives CASSTPIMGNPEAFF.

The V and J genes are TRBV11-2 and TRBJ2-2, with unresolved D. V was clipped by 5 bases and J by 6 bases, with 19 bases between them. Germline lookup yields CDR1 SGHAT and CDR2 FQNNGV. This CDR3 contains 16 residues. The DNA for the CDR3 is TGTGCCAGCAGCGTATATGTCGTTACTCATGCCGGGGAGCTGTTTTTT. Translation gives CASSVYVVTHAGELFF. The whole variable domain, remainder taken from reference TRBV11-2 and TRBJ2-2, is EAGVAQSPRYKIIEKRQSVAFWCNPISGHATLYWYQQILGQGPKLLIQFQNNGVVDDSQLPKDRFSAERLKGVDSTLKIQPAKLEDSAVYLCASSVYVVTHAGELFFGEGSRLTVL.

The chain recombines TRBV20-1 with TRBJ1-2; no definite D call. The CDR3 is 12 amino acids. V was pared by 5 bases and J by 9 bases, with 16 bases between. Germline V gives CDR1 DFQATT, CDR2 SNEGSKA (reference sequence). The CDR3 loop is CSAPNDGNRYTF. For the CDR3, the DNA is TGCAGTGCTCCTAATGATGGGAACCGCTACACCTTC.

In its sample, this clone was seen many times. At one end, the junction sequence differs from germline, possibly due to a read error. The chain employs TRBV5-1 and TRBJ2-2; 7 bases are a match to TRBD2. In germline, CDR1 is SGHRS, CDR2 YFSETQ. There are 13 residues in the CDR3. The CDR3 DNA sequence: TGCGCCAGCAGCCATGAGACGAGCGGGGAGCTGTTCTTT. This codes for CASSHETSGELFF.

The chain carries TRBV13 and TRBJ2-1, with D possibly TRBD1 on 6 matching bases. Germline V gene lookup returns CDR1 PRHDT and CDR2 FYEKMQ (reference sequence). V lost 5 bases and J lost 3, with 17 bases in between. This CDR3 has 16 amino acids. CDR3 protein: CASSHPQGSIYNEQFF. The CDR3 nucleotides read TGTGCCAGCAGCCATCCGCAGGGGTCCATCTACAATGAGCAGTTCTTC.

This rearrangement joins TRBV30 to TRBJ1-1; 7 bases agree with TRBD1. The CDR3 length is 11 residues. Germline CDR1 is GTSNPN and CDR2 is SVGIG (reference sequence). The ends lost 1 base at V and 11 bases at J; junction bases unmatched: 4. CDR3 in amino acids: CAWSGDRAAFF. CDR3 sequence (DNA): TGTGCCTGGAGTGGAGACAGGGCTGCTTTCTTT. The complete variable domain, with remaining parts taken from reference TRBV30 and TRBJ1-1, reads SQTIHQWPATLVQPVGSPLSLECTVEGTSNPNLYWYRQAAGRGLQLLFYSVGIGQISSEVPQNLSASRPQDRQFILSSKKLLLSDSGFYLCAWSGDRAAFFGQGTRLTVV.